A single sample gave rise to the 5 T cell receptor beta chains below, sequenced in a study of neurological immune-mediated disorders. TCRdb analysed the 5' RACE reads with MiXCR anew, one entry per CDR3 protein. The sample consists of 45,000 or so distinct CDR3 sequences, roughly 3% of them appearing once. The sample was PBMCs. These receptors all stem from a woman in her 50s with multiple sclerosis.

The V gene is TRBV30, the J gene TRBJ2-1; D is uncertain. Germline loops: CDR1 GTSNPN, CDR2 SVGIG (reference sequence). The CDR3 consists of 13 residues. Trimming left V 5 bases short and J 5 bases short, with 13 bases between. This chain's CDR3 is CAWWSGFDNEQFF. CDR3 nucleotides: TGTGCCTGGTGGTCGGGTTTCGACAATGAGCAGTTCTTC.

This clonotype was detected many times. This chain joins TRBV29-1 and TRBJ2-3; D ambiguous. The CDR3 spans 14 residues. CDR1 and CDR2 from the germline V gene are SQVTM and ANQGSEA. Trimming pared 3 bases from V and 0 bases from J, leaving 10 bases between. The CDR3 DNA reads as TGCAGCGTTGAGGCACAAACTAGCACAGATACGCAGTATTTT. Its protein product is CSVEAQTSTDTQYF.

This clonotype was observed many times. The chain couples TRBV3-1 to TRBJ2-5, with D possibly being TRBD1 (6 bases). This CDR3 region has 17 residues. Trimming shortened V by 1 base and J by 2 bases, and 17 bases separated the two germline ends. The V gene's germline CDR1 is LGHDT and CDR2 YNNKEL (reference sequence). CDR3 in DNA: TGTGCCAGCAGCCAAGTTGTCCCTTATCAGGGGCAAGAGACCCAGTACTTC. Protein: CASSQVVPYQGQETQYF.

This clonotype came up many times. The J gene is TRBJ2-5, the V gene TRBV4-2; no definite D call. CDR3 size: 11 residues. The ends were cut back, 5 bases at V and 1 base at J, with 2 bases in the middle. Germline assignment: CDR1 LGHNA and CDR2 YNFKEQ. The CDR3 bases are TGTGCCAGCAGCGGCCAAGAGACCCAGTACTTC. Translation: CASSGQETQYF.

In this sample, this clonotype turned up many times. CDR3 in amino acids: CASSLQPEGGTQYF. The CDR3 coding sequence is TGCGCCAGCAGCTTGCAGCCTGAGGGGGGCACGCAGTATTTT. V gene TRBV5-1 combines with J gene TRBJ2-3, with D perhaps given as TRBD1 or TRBD2 (6 bases each). Trimming removed 1 base at V and 9 bases at J, with 15 bases between. Germline V gene lookup returns CDR1 SGHRS and CDR2 YFSETQ. This CDR3 spans 14 amino acids.